Presented here are 25 T cell receptor beta chains from one specimen sequenced in a study of OX40 agonist ivuxolimab in advanced cancers. Profiling relied on immunoSEQ multiplex PCR, and the TCRdb table lists in-frame clones only, not all of them. This table holds roughly 56,000 clones, 65% to 90% found once. This specimen consisted of CD4+ or CD8+ T cells sorted from blood, obtained in a trial of the OX40 agonist ivuxolimab. The receptors stem from an adult with an advanced solid tumor such as melanoma, head and neck, liver or kidney cancer.

In regard to this clone: Other DNA sequences in the same sample also yield this CDR3. V is TRBV6-5 and J is TRBJ2-2; D gene uncertain. With 2 bases removed from V and 5 bases from J, the gap between germline ends came to 6 bases. The V gene's germline CDR1 is MNHEY and CDR2 SVGAGI. The CDR3 length is 13 residues. The DNA of the CDR3 is TGTGCCAGCAGTTACCCCGGGACCGGGGAGCTGTTTTTT. Protein: CASSYPGTGELFF.

The chain combines TRBV6-4 with TRBJ2-1; TRBD1 agrees at 7 bases. The germline V gene has CDR1 MRHNA and CDR2 SNTAGT. J lost 0 bases, V lost 5 bases, and 4 bases had no gene match. The CDR3 is 15 amino acids. The CDR3 sequence is CASSRDSLSYNEQFF. The CDR3 DNA sequence: TGTGCCAGCAGTAGGGACAGTCTCTCCTACAATGAGCAGTTCTTC.

The genes are TRBV4-2 and TRBJ1-4; D is ambiguous. V dropped 1 base and J dropped 2 bases, with 11 bases sitting between them. This CDR3 comprises 16 residues. CDR1 is LGHNA, CDR2 YNFKEQ, per germline. CDR3 sequence (DNA): TGTGCCAGCAGCCAAGGAGGTCTGGGGACTAATGAAAAACTGTTTTTT. Translation: CASSQGGLGTNEKLFF.

V usage is TRBV27 and J usage is TRBJ2-7, with 9 bases aligning to TRBD2. CDR3 length: 16 residues. V lost 3 bases, J lost 4 bases, and 10 bases stayed unmatched. The germline V gene has CDR1 MNHEY and CDR2 SMNVEV (reference sequence). The CDR3 protein is CASSFPQLAGWYEQYF. CDR3 in DNA: TGTGCCAGCAGTTTCCCCCAACTAGCGGGCTGGTACGAGCAGTACTTC.

This rearrangement joins TRBV7-3 to TRBJ2-1; 7 bases line up with TRBD2. This CDR3 has 17 residues. The V segment lost 4 bases and the J segment 0 bases; nucleotides outside the gene matches: 9. CDR1 SGHTA and CDR2 FQGTGA come from the germline V gene. The DNA for the CDR3 is TGTGCCAGCAGCTCCATAGCCAGCGGGAACTCCTACAATGAGCAGTTCTTC. This translates into CASSSIASGNSYNEQFF.

This clone was seen a handful of times. The V call is TRBV28, the J call TRBJ2-5, with a possible D match to TRBD1 (6 bases). Trimming cost V 3 bases and J 5 bases, with 19 bases left between them. Germline lookup yields CDR1 MDHEN and CDR2 SYDVKM. The CDR3 runs to 16 residues. In nucleotides, the CDR3 is TGTGCCAGCAGTTTGGGCAGGGGCGCAGCCACGGAGACCCAGTACTTC. Amino acids: CASSLGRGAATETQYF. The full variable domain, completed using reference TRBV28 and TRBJ2-5, is DVKVTQSSRYLVKRTGEKVFLECVQDMDHENMFWYRQDPGLGLRLIYFSYDVKMKEKGDIPEGYSVSREKKERFSLILESASTNQTSMYLCASSLGRGAATETQYFGPGTRLLVL.

This chain connects TRBV7-8 to TRBJ2-1; D is possibly TRBD1 (5 bases). V dropped 5 bases and J dropped 5 bases, with 10 bases sitting between them. This CDR3 contains 13 residues. Germline loops: CDR1 SGHVS, CDR2 FQNEAQ. CDR3 residues: CASSRTSNNEQFF. CDR3 DNA sequence: TGTGCCAGCAGCCGGACATCGAACAATGAGCAGTTCTTC.

This CDR3 reads CASSLEGNTIYF. DNA for the CDR3: TGCGCCAGCAGCTTGGAGGGAAACACCATATATTTT. The chain carries TRBV5-1 and TRBJ1-3, with D hard to call. From germline, CDR1 is SGHRS and CDR2 YFSETQ. Trimming pared 0 bases from V and 4 bases from J, leaving 2 bases between. The CDR3 has 12 residues.

The sample holds one count of this clone. The V gene is TRBV30, the J gene TRBJ2-1, with D unresolved. The germline V gene has CDR1 GTSNPN and CDR2 SVGIG (reference sequence). The germline V and J ends were trimmed by 4 bases and 12 bases, with 16 bases remaining between them. The CDR3 runs 12 residues. CDR3 in amino acids: CAWTQLRVGQFF. The CDR3 bases are TGTGCCTGGACCCAATTACGCGTCGGGCAGTTCTTC.

CDR3 protein: CASSLPFGRRASPREAFF. CDR3 nucleotide sequence: TGTGCCAGCAGCTTGCCCTTCGGTAGGAGGGCGTCCCCCAGGGAAGCTTTCTTT. V and J are TRBV5-5 and TRBJ1-1; D is unclear. This CDR3 spans 18 amino acids. The germline V and J ends were trimmed by 1 base and 8 bases, with 27 bases remaining between them. CDR1 is SGHKS, CDR2 YYEKEE, per germline (reference sequence).

The rearrangement links TRBV29-1 to TRBJ1-1; D is perhaps TRBD1 (5 bases). From germline, CDR1 is SQVTM and CDR2 ANQGSEA. The CDR3 loop spans 12 amino acids. V was cut by 8 bases and J by 2 bases, with 12 bases left in between. The CDR3 DNA sequence: TGCAGCATCCGGGACGGAAACACTGAAGCTTTCTTT. Translated, it gives CSIRDGNTEAFF.

This sequence joins TRBV9 and TRBJ2-7; 9 positions agree with TRBD1. V was clipped by 0 bases and J by 2 bases; unmatched bases: 6. From germline, CDR1 is SGDLS and CDR2 YYNGEE. The CDR3 spans 16 residues. The DNA for the CDR3 is TGTGCCAGCAGCGTAGGGACGGGACAGGGTCCCTACGAGCAGTACTTC. Translating it yields CASSVGTGQGPYEQYF. Based on the CDR3 plus reference TRBV9 and TRBJ2-7, the full variable domain is DSGVTQTPKHLITATGQRVTLRCSPRSGDLSVYWYQQSLDQGLQFLIQYYNGEERAKGNILERFSAQQFPDLHSELNLSSLELGDSALYFCASSVGTGQGPYEQYFGPGTRLTVT.

The chain links TRBV5-6 to TRBJ1-5; TRBD1 matches at 11 bases. Germline CDR1 and CDR2: SGHDT and YYEEEE. The CDR3 runs to 15 residues. With 3 bases clipped from V and 2 bases from J, the junction kept 1 base outside the gene matches. In DNA form, the CDR3 reads TGTGCCAGCAGCTGGGGACAGGGGGGCAATCAGCCCCAGCATTTT. Amino acid sequence: CASSWGQGGNQPQHF.

The chain uses TRBV11-3 and TRBJ1-1; D perhaps matches TRBD1 (5 bases). CDR1 is SGHNT and CDR2 is YENEEA in the germline V gene. Trimming stripped 4 bases from V and 5 bases from J, with 11 bases between. This CDR3 region has 13 residues. Here the CDR3 reads CASSWGGETEAFF. The CDR3, as DNA: TGTGCCAGCAGCTGGGGGGGAGAGACTGAAGCTTTCTTT.

The count of this clone is one. The CDR3: CASMGGGAAGYGYTF. The CDR3 DNA follows: TGTGCCAGCATGGGAGGGGGGGCCGCCGGCTATGGCTACACCTTC. This chain links TRBV5-6 with TRBJ1-2; a possible D gene is TRBD1 (6 bases). The CDR3 loop spans 15 amino acids. V was clipped by 6 bases and J by 4 bases, with 19 bases between them. CDR1 is SGHDT and CDR2 is YYEEEE in the germline V gene.

The chain uses TRBV19 and TRBJ2-1; 12 nucleotides match TRBD2. This CDR3 spans 16 amino acids. J lost 3 bases, V lost 4 bases, and 4 bases had no gene match. Germline V lookup: CDR1 LNHDA, CDR2 SQIVND (reference sequence). CDR3 loop: CASSTSGGAGYNEQFF. The CDR3 region has the DNA TGTGCCAGTAGTACTAGCGGGGGGGCCGGCTACAATGAGCAGTTCTTC.

This clone was found a few times. The chain has TRBV5-1 and TRBJ2-7, with D maybe TRBD1 (5 bases). Germline-derived CDR1 and CDR2 are SGHRS and YFSETQ. V lost 0 bases and J lost 0, with 10 bases in between. The CDR3 runs 15 residues. CDR3 region: CASSLEGLNSYEQYF. The DNA of the CDR3 is TGCGCCAGCAGCTTGGAGGGGTTAAACTCCTACGAGCAGTACTTC. The entire variable domain, with the rest obtained from reference TRBV5-1 and TRBJ2-7, is as follows: KAGVTQTPRYLIKTRGQQVTLSCSPISGHRSVSWYQQTPGQGLQFLFEYFSETQRNKGNFPGRFSGRQFSNSRSEMNVSTLELGDSALYLCASSLEGLNSYEQYFGPGTRLTVT.

The rearrangement joins TRBV5-1 to TRBJ1-2; D gene unclear. The CDR3 totals 13 residues. Trimming took off 0 bases at V and 6 bases at J, with 9 bases between the two ends. From germline, CDR1 is SGHRS and CDR2 YFSETQ. The CDR3 DNA reads as TGCGCCAGCAGCTTGGATTTTACTGATGGCTACACCTTC. It translates to CASSLDFTDGYTF. Looking up the rest from reference TRBV5-1 and TRBJ1-2 gives the full variable domain: KAGVTQTPRYLIKTRGQQVTLSCSPISGHRSVSWYQQTPGQGLQFLFEYFSETQRNKGNFPGRFSGRQFSNSRSEMNVSTLELGDSALYLCASSLDFTDGYTFGSGTRLTVV.

This clone was counted at least ten times. The rearrangement uses TRBV2 and TRBJ2-7, with D maybe TRBD2 (5 bases). This CDR3 region has 15 residues. V was clipped by 0 bases and J by 5 bases, with 14 bases between them. Germline loops: CDR1 SNHLY, CDR2 FYNNEI. CDR3 protein: CASSEARVVGDEQYF. CDR3 DNA sequence: TGTGCCAGCAGTGAAGCGCGGGTAGTTGGGGACGAGCAGTACTTC.

The chain is built from TRBV11-2 and TRBJ1-4, with a possible D match to TRBD1 (6 bases). Germline V gene sequence: CDR1 SGHAT, CDR2 FQNNGV. Trimming removed 0 bases at V and 6 bases at J, with 14 bases between. The CDR3 runs 16 residues. The CDR3 DNA is TGTGCCAGCAGCTTAGATCAATCAGGGGCTTATGAAAAACTGTTTTTT. It yields the protein CASSLDQSGAYEKLFF.

The gene calls are TRBV18 and TRBJ1-1; D is uncertain. The length of the CDR3 is 13 residues. Germline V CDR1 and CDR2: KGHSH, LQKENI. The germline V and J ends were trimmed by 1 base and 6 bases, with 9 bases remaining between them. CDR3 bases: TGTGCCAGCTCACCACAAGCGGGCCCTGAAGCTTTCTTT. It specifies CASSPQAGPEAFF. Full variable domain (missing parts from reference TRBV18 and TRBJ1-1): NAGVMQNPRHLVRRRGQEARLRCSPMKGHSHVYWYRQLPEEGLKFMVYLQKENIIDESGMPKERFSAEFPKEGPSILRIQQVVRGDSAAYFCASSPQAGPEAFFGQGTRLTVV.

The chain links TRBV9 to TRBJ1-1; 7 bases match TRBD1. J lost 6 bases, V lost 0 bases, and 14 bases had no gene match. The length of the CDR3 is 17 residues. CDR1 is SGDLS, CDR2 YYNGEE, per germline. CDR3 in amino acids: CASSVATGARGVPEAFF. The CDR3 DNA reads as TGTGCCAGCAGCGTAGCTACAGGGGCCCGAGGGGTCCCTGAAGCTTTCTTT.

The genes are TRBV7-9 and TRBJ2-5; no clear D. The DNA end favors TRBJ2-7, so the J call may be wrong. Per germline, CDR1 SEHNR and CDR2 FQNEAQ (reference sequence). The CDR3 loop spans 12 amino acids. The CDR3 sequence: CASSRDIGEQYF. In DNA, the CDR3 is TGTGCCAGCAGCCGTGATATCGGCGAGCAGTACTTC.

This sequence joins TRBV30 and TRBJ2-1; D is unclear. The CDR3 contains 14 residues. Germline CDR1 and CDR2: GTSNPN and SVGIG (reference sequence). Trimming cost V 4 bases and J 8 bases, with 18 bases left between them. The CDR3 nucleotides read TGTGCCTGGAAGAACCAAGTTGTTTGGGATGAGCAGTTCTTC. Its translation: CAWKNQVVWDEQFF.

Note on this clone: A junction end diverges from the germline sequence, so it may reflect a read error. This chain links TRBV20-1 with TRBJ1-4; D not resolved. The CDR3 length is 10 residues. Looked up from germline, CDR1 is DFQATT and CDR2 is SNEGSKA (reference sequence). The CDR3 DNA reads TGCAGTGCTGGGCCCCTAATGGTCCTTTTT. It codes for CSAGPLMVLF.